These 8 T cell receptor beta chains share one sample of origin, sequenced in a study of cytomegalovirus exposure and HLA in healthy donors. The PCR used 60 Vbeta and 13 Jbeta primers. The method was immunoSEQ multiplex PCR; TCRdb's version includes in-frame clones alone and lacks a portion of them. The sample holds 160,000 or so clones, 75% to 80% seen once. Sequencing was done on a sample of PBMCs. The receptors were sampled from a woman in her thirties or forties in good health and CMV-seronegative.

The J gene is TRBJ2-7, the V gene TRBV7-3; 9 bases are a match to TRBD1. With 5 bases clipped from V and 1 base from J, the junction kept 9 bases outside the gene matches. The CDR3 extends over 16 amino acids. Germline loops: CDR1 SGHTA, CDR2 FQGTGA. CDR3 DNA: TGTGCCAGCAGCCCCCGGGCGGGGACAGGGTCCTACGAGCAGTACTTC. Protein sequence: CASSPRAGTGSYEQYF.

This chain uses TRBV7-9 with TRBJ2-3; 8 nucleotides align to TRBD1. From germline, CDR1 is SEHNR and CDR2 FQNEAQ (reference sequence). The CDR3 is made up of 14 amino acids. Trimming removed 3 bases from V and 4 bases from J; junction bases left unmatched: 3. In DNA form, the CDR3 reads TGTGCCAGCAGCTTTACAGGGGGTGCAGATACGCAGTATTTT. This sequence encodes CASSFTGGADTQYF.

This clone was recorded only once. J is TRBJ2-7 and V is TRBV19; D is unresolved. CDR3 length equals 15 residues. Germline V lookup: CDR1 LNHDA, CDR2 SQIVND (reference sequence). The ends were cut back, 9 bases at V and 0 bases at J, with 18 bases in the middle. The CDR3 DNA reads TGTGCCAGCGGCCTGAAGGCGGATAGCTCCTACGAGCAGTACTTC. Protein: CASGLKADSSYEQYF. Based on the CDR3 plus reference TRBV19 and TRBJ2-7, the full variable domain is DGGITQSPKYLFRKEGQNVTLSCEQNLNHDAMYWYRQDPGQGLRLIYYSQIVNDFQKGDIAEGYSVSREKKESFPLTVTSAQKNPTAFYLCASGLKADSSYEQYFGPGTRLTVT.

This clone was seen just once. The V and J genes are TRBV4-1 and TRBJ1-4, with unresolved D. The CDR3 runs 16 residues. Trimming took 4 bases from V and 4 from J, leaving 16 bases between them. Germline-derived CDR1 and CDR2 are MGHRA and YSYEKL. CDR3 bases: TGCGCCAGCAGCCTTAGGTTGGGCAGCCTTAATGAAAAACTGTTTTTT. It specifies CASSLRLGSLNEKLFF.

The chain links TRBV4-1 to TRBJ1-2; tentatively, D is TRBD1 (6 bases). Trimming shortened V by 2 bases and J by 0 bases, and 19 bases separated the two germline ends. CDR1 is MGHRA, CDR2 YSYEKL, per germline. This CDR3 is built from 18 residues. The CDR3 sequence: CASSQPIGRGKANYGYTF. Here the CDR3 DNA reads TGCGCCAGCAGCCAACCCATTGGAAGGGGGAAAGCTAACTATGGCTACACCTTC.

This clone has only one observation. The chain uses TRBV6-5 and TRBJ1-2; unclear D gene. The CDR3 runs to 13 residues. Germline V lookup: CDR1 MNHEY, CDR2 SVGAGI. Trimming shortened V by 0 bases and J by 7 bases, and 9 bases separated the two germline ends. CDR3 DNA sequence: TGTGCCAGCAGTTACTCAGAGGTTGGTGGCTACACCTTC. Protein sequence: CASSYSEVGGYTF.

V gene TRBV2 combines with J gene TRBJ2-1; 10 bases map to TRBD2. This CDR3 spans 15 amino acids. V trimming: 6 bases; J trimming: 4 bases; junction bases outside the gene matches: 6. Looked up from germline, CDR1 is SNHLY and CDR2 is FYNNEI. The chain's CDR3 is CASREGLALYNEQFF. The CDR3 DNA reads TGTGCCAGCAGGGAGGGACTAGCGCTTTACAATGAGCAGTTCTTC.

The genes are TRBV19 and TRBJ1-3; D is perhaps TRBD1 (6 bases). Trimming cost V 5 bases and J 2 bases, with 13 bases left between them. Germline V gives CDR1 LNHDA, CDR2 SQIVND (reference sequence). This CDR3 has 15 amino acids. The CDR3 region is CASSPRTAAGNTIYF. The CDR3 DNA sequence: TGTGCCAGTAGTCCGAGGACAGCCGCTGGAAACACCATATATTTT.